The 22 T cell receptor beta chains reported below all come from one sample, sequenced in a study of T cells expressing NK-cell markers. TCRdb reprocessed the 5' RACE reads and stores each CDR3 protein as one record, lacking DNA. The sample totals 250,000 to 300,000 distinct CDR3 sequences. Material for sequencing was blood T cells: a sorted CD56 or NKG2C T cell subset, CD4+ or CD8+ T cells, or bulk PBMC T cells (not recorded which). All receptors derive from a woman between 18 and 70 years old in good health.

This sequence joins TRBV9 and TRBJ2-1; with no DNA, the TCRdb D assignment of TRBD2 cannot be verified. The CDR3 length is 14 residues. Germline V gene lookup returns CDR1 SGDLS and CDR2 YYNGEE. The CDR3 loop is CASSVVLGVGEQFF.

This CDR3 is CASNSDRTRGYTF. V and J are TRBV9 and TRBJ1-2; no DNA is available, so the TRBD1 call from TCRdb remains unchecked. Germline values: CDR1 SGDLS, CDR2 YYNGEE. The CDR3 has 13 residues. Looking up the rest from reference TRBV9 and TRBJ1-2 gives the full variable domain: DSGVTQTPKHLITATGQRVTLRCSPRSGDLSVYWYQQSLDQGLQFLIQYYNGEERAKGNILERFSAQQFPDLHSELNLSSLELGDSALYFCASNSDRTRGYTFGSGTRLTVV.

This chain connects TRBV6-1 to TRBJ2-1; the D call of TRBD2 rests on TCRdb alone, since no DNA is present to check it. The CDR3 runs to 14 residues. Germline V gives CDR1 MNHNS, CDR2 SASEGT. The CDR3 is CASSPGTSSNEQFF.

This rearrangement joins TRBV20-1 to TRBJ2-1; no DNA is available, so the TRBD2 call from TCRdb remains unchecked. Germline V gene lookup returns CDR1 DFQATT and CDR2 SNEGSKA (reference sequence). The CDR3 is 14 residues long. CDR3 amino acids: CSANGREAYNEQFF.

The rearrangement links TRBV20-1 to TRBJ2-2; TCRdb selects TRBD1, and the lack of DNA leaves this call unchecked. Germline lookup yields CDR1 DFQATT and CDR2 SNEGSKA (reference sequence). The CDR3 covers 14 residues. The CDR3 loop is CSAVRQGNTGELFF.

CDR3 sequence: CASSPLSIQGIQYF. The V call is TRBV18, the J call TRBJ2-4; there is no DNA to check the TCRdb D call of TRBD1. The CDR3 contains 14 residues. The germline CDR1 and CDR2 sequences are KGHSH and LQKENI. Full variable domain (rest looked up from reference TRBV18 and TRBJ2-4): NAGVMQNPRHLVRRRGQEARLRCSPMKGHSHVYWYRQLPEEGLKFMVYLQKENIIDESGMPKERFSAEFPKEGPSILRIQQVVRGDSAAYFCASSPLSIQGIQYFGAGTRLSVL.

The chain combines TRBV12-3 or TRBV12-4 with TRBJ2-3; TCRdb calls TRBD2, which cannot be checked without DNA. The CDR3 has 17 amino acids. The CDR3 sequence: CASSLGLAGGQTDTQYF.

The genes are TRBV28 and TRBJ1-6. The CDR3 is made up of 16 amino acids. Germline CDR1 reads MDHEN; CDR2 reads SYDVKM. The CDR3 sequence is CASSSVGNSYNSPLHF.

The V and J genes are TRBV12-3 or TRBV12-4 and TRBJ1-6. The length of the CDR3 is 16 residues. CDR3 region: CASSPRVDAYNSPLHF.

The chain is built from TRBV9 and TRBJ2-5; with no DNA, the TCRdb D assignment of TRBD2 cannot be verified. CDR3 length: 14 residues. The germline V gene has CDR1 SGDLS and CDR2 YYNGEE. This CDR3 is CASSPRTSVETQYF.

The chain has TRBV12-3 or TRBV12-4 and TRBJ2-1; TCRdb gives TRBD2 as the D gene, but with no DNA this cannot be confirmed. The CDR3 is made up of 16 amino acids. The CDR3 is CASSLDSAGVVNEQFF.

The V gene is TRBV29-1, the J gene TRBJ2-1; the D call of TRBD2 rests on TCRdb alone, since no DNA is present to check it. CDR3 length: 15 residues. CDR1 is SQVTM and CDR2 is ANQGSEA in the germline V gene. The CDR3 sequence is CSVAGLPSSYNEQFF.

V and J are TRBV4-1 and TRBJ1-4; TCRdb's D call, TRBD1, is unchecked because there is no DNA. The germline V gene has CDR1 MGHRA and CDR2 YSYEKL. The CDR3 runs 15 residues. The CDR3 loop is CASSPKTGENEKLFF.

The chain employs TRBV2 and TRBJ2-7. The CDR3 length is 12 residues. The germline CDR1 and CDR2 sequences are SNHLY and FYNNEI. The CDR3 sequence is CASTLFSYEQYF. The whole variable domain, remainder taken from reference TRBV2 and TRBJ2-7, is EPEVTQTPSHQVTQMGQEVILRCVPISNHLYFYWYRQILGQKVEFLVSFYNNEISEKSEIFDDQFSVERPDGSNFTLKIRSTKLEDSAMYFCASTLFSYEQYFGPGTRLTVT.

The V gene is TRBV5-5, the J gene TRBJ2-1; with no DNA, the TCRdb D assignment of TRBD2 cannot be verified. Germline CDR1 is SGHKS and CDR2 is YYEKEE (reference sequence). The CDR3 length is 13 residues. CDR3 loop: CASTQGLYNEQFF.

The chain couples TRBV12-3 or TRBV12-4 to TRBJ1-1; TCRdb proposes TRBD1, but this gene call is untestable without DNA. This CDR3 spans 12 amino acids. CDR3 protein: CASSFKTGRAFF.

J is TRBJ2-3 and V is TRBV10-3. CDR3 length equals 15 residues. Germline V CDR1 and CDR2: ENHRY, SYGVKD. CDR3 region: CAISESSLPTDTQYF.

The chain has TRBV20-1 and TRBJ2-2. The CDR3 has 15 amino acids. Germline V gene sequence: CDR1 DFQATT, CDR2 SNEGSKA (reference sequence). The CDR3 sequence is CSARGEQANTGELFF.

V usage is TRBV29-1 and J usage is TRBJ1-2; TCRdb picks TRBD1, but there is no DNA to check that call. CDR3 length: 13 residues. The V gene's germline CDR1 is SQVTM and CDR2 ANQGSEA. This CDR3 reads CSARVGANYGYTF.

The chain links TRBV7-8 to TRBJ2-7; TCRdb's D call of TRBD1 is untestable without DNA. Germline V gives CDR1 SGHVS, CDR2 FQNEAQ. The CDR3 is 16 residues long. CDR3 amino acids: CASTFPTSGLVHEQYF.

V is TRBV6-2 or TRBV6-3 and J is TRBJ1-2; TCRdb lists TRBD1, though no DNA is available to test this call. The CDR3 contains 15 residues. Germline CDR1 reads MNHEY; CDR2 reads SVGEGT. CDR3 loop: CASSDPTGDNYGYTF.

The V and J genes are TRBV6-5 and TRBJ2-1; there is no DNA to check the TCRdb D call of TRBD2. CDR1 and CDR2 from the germline V gene are MNHEY and SVGAGI. CDR3 length equals 15 residues. The CDR3 loop is CASRSRLAGYNEQFF.